This T cell receptor (beta chain) is drawn from a study of T cell responses to AZD1222 COVID-19 vaccine. Trimming shortened V by 2 bases and J by 4 bases, and 11 bases separated the two germline ends. This CDR3 is built from 13 residues. Per germline, CDR1 GTSNPN and CDR2 SVGIG (reference sequence). Data came from immunoSEQ multiplex PCR; TCRdb stores just in-frame clones and leaves some out. The sample comprises about 94,000 clones, more than 70% of which are singletons, and roughly 13% rests with the top ten. Study-level findings and limits: Spike-specific TCR breadth and depth were elevated following two AZD1222 doses. Researchers took repertoire samples only after the peak T cell response had come. Seropositive at baseline were only a handful of AZD1222 recipients.

About this clone: Antigen unknown.

The gene calls are TRBV30 and TRBJ1-1; maybe TRBD1 (5 bases). Sequencing used peripheral blood, obtained on day 0 of AZD1222 vaccination. This TCR came from an adult in good health. This CDR3 is CAWSWGRGTEAFF. The CDR3 nucleotides are TGTGCCTGGAGTTGGGGACGGGGCACTGAAGCTTTCTTT.